Below are 15 T cell receptor beta chains sequenced from a single sample in a study of shared clonotypes between healthy human individuals. Naive CD8 cells lacked CD45RO, underwent positive selection for CCR7 and left out terminally differentiated effector memory CD45RA+ cells. This table comes from immunoSEQ multiplex PCR, and its TCRdb copy is limited to in-frame clones, with some not included. The profile shows approximately 2,000,000 clones, 93% of them singletons. Sequencing was performed on naive CD8+ T cells from PBMCs. Receptors originate from a man aged 18 to 30 in good health. Some clones in this sample may be carry-over from other donors' samples.

The chain's CDR3 is CASSSKPGLAPDTQYF. The CDR3 coding sequence is TGTGCCAGCAGCTCAAAACCGGGACTAGCACCAGATACGCAGTATTTT. J is TRBJ2-3 and V is TRBV7-2; 9 bases are shared with TRBD2. This CDR3 spans 16 amino acids. Germline V gene lookup returns CDR1 SGHTA and CDR2 FQGNSA. V lost 4 bases, J lost 4 bases, and 9 bases stayed unmatched.

The sample holds one count of this clone. This chain connects TRBV10-2 to TRBJ2-7; 8 nucleotides agree with TRBD2. The CDR3 runs to 13 residues. V was clipped by 6 bases and J by 4 bases; unmatched bases: 5. The germline CDR1 and CDR2 sequences are WSHSY and SAAADI. The CDR3 here is CASSPGLGYEQYF. The CDR3 bases are TGCGCCAGCAGCCCGGGACTAGGTTACGAGCAGTACTTC.

This chain connects TRBV2 to TRBJ1-3; D is undetermined. CDR1 SNHLY and CDR2 FYNNEI come from the germline V gene. V was trimmed by 2 bases and J by 7 bases, leaving 15 bases between them. CDR3 length: 15 amino acids. The CDR3 coding sequence is TGTGCCAGCAGTGAAAGGTCCATCGGAACGAACACCATATATTTT. Translation gives CASSERSIGTNTIYF.

The V gene is TRBV7-9, the J gene TRBJ2-1; 9 positions agree with TRBD1. Germline V lookup: CDR1 SEHNR, CDR2 FQNEAQ (reference sequence). CDR3 size: 15 residues. J lost 3 bases, V lost 4 bases, and 4 bases had no gene match. CDR3 region: CASSYRGRIYNEQFF. CDR3 nucleotides: TGTGCCAGCAGCTACAGGGGGCGCATCTACAATGAGCAGTTCTTC.

The chain joins TRBV7-7 to TRBJ2-1, with no clear D. The CDR3 is made up of 15 amino acids. Looked up from germline, CDR1 is SSHAT and CDR2 is FNYEAQ (reference sequence). Between the trimmed V and J ends, which lost 5 bases and 0 bases, there was a span of 11 bases. The CDR3 protein is CASSAGPSSYNEQFF. The CDR3 nucleotides are TGTGCCAGCAGCGCAGGACCCAGCTCCTACAATGAGCAGTTCTTC.

The J gene is TRBJ1-1, the V gene TRBV6-5, with a tentative D call TRBD1 (5 bases). Germline loops: CDR1 MNHEY, CDR2 SVGAGI. V lost 4 bases to trimming and J lost 4 bases, with 10 bases between them. This CDR3 is 13 amino acids long. The CDR3 sequence: CASSSPGGTEAFF. The CDR3 bases are TGTGCCAGCAGTTCTCCGGGGGGCACTGAAGCTTTCTTT.

This chain links TRBV9 with TRBJ1-1; D is unclear. In germline, CDR1 is SGDLS, CDR2 YYNGEE. The V gene lost 0 bases and the J gene lost 0 bases, with 12 bases spanning the gap. This CDR3 comprises 16 residues. DNA for the CDR3: TGTGCCAGCAGCGTAGGGATTGGGAGCATGAACACTGAAGCTTTCTTT. The encoded protein is CASSVGIGSMNTEAFF.

This clone was found once. The chain couples TRBV7-3 to TRBJ2-1; the match to TRBD2 covers 7 bases. The J segment lost 5 bases and the V segment lost 2 bases, leaving 9 bases of the junction unmatched. The CDR3 contains 16 residues. Germline values: CDR1 SGHTA, CDR2 FQGTGA. CDR3 in amino acids: CASSLGAGERHNEQFF. In DNA, the CDR3 is TGTGCCAGCAGCTTAGGCGCGGGAGAACGTCACAATGAGCAGTTCTTC.

CDR3 DNA sequence: TGTGCCAGCAGCTTGGTCAAGGAGCAGTTCTTC. This translates into CASSLVKEQFF. The chain combines TRBV5-6 with TRBJ2-1, with no clear D. CDR1 and CDR2 from the germline V gene are SGHDT and YYEEEE. The CDR3 consists of 11 residues. V was trimmed by 0 bases and J by 10 bases, leaving 5 bases between them.

The rearrangement links TRBV19 to TRBJ2-1; no definite D call. The CDR3 extends over 12 amino acids. In germline, CDR1 is LNHDA, CDR2 SQIVND (reference sequence). CDR3 DNA sequence: TGTGTTTCCCGGAGCTCCTACAATGAGCAGTTCTTC. Protein sequence: CVSRSSYNEQFF.

The CDR3 reads CSVGGAAPGNTEAFF. Here the CDR3 DNA reads TGCAGCGTTGGAGGAGCAGCACCGGGGAACACTGAAGCTTTCTTT. The chain couples TRBV29-1 to TRBJ1-1; D unclear. Germline lookup yields CDR1 SQVTM and CDR2 ANQGSEA. This CDR3 comprises 15 residues. The V and J ends lost 4 bases and 1 base respectively, with 16 bases between them.

The V call is TRBV4-1, the J call TRBJ2-1; either TRBD1 or TRBD2 may supply D (6 bases each). V dropped 0 bases and J dropped 7 bases, with 13 bases sitting between them. This CDR3 contains 15 residues. CDR1 MGHRA and CDR2 YSYEKL come from the germline V gene. For the CDR3, the DNA is TGCGCCAGCAGCCAAGATGGGGGGCGCGGGAATGAGCAGTTCTTC. This gives the protein CASSQDGGRGNEQFF.

The chain employs TRBV5-1 and TRBJ2-2, with D perhaps matching TRBD1 (6 bases). This CDR3 is 15 amino acids long. Germline CDR1 is SGHRS and CDR2 is YFSETQ. V lost 0 bases and J 4 bases, leaving 10 bases between the germline ends. CDR3 amino acids: CASSLGTGSTGELFF. The CDR3 DNA is TGCGCCAGCAGCTTGGGCACAGGGTCCACCGGGGAGCTGTTTTTT.

CDR3 loop: CASSLEGGSTDTQYF. Here the CDR3 DNA reads TGTGCCAGCAGCTTAGAAGGCGGGAGCACAGATACGCAGTATTTT. The chain has TRBV7-8 and TRBJ2-3; possible D gene TRBD2, 5 bases. The germline CDR1 and CDR2 sequences are SGHVS and FQNEAQ. V lost 1 base to trimming and J lost 0 bases, with 8 bases between them. The CDR3 contains 15 residues.

This sequence joins TRBV7-9 and TRBJ2-7; D gene uncertain. This CDR3 has 12 residues. Per the germline V gene, CDR1 is SEHNR and CDR2 is FQNEAQ (reference sequence). V shed 5 bases and J shed 5 bases, with 10 bases lying between them. Here the CDR3 DNA reads TGTGCCAGCAGCCTGGATGCGAACGAGCAGTACTTC. As protein: CASSLDANEQYF.